Sequencing of this T cell receptor (beta chain) was carried out in a study of graft-versus-host responses after intestinal transplantation. Study summary: Multivisceral, liver-intestinal, or isolated intestinal grafts were transplanted into recipients. Anti-thymocyte globulin induction preceded three to four years of tacrolimus and steroid maintenance in all recipients. Findings and caveats of the study: In recipient marrow, GvH clones were found, and some appeared first in ileum or blood. Graft-versus-host to host-versus-graft clonal ratios in allografts were high in patients with graft-donor T cell macrochimerism.

This CDR3 spans 13 amino acids. V lost 7 bases to trimming and J lost 8 bases; unmatched junction nucleotides: 9. Germline CDR1 LNHDA, CDR2 SQIVND (reference sequence). Libraries were prepared by immunoSEQ multiplex PCR; TCRdb keeps only in-frame clonotypes and omits some of them. This table holds over 40,000 clones, 90% to 95% found once. In regard to this clone: As yet, its antigen is unknown.

The receptor comes from a human patient who received an intestinal transplant, so some T cells may come from the graft donor. The sequencing here drew on PBMCs, taken 750 to 800 days after a first intestinal transplant, on the day of a second. The chain recombines TRBV19 with TRBJ1-2, with 8 bases identical to TRBD1. CDR3: CASNNRGSGGYTF. CDR3 DNA sequence: TGTGCCAGTAATAACAGGGGGTCGGGCGGCTACACCTTC.